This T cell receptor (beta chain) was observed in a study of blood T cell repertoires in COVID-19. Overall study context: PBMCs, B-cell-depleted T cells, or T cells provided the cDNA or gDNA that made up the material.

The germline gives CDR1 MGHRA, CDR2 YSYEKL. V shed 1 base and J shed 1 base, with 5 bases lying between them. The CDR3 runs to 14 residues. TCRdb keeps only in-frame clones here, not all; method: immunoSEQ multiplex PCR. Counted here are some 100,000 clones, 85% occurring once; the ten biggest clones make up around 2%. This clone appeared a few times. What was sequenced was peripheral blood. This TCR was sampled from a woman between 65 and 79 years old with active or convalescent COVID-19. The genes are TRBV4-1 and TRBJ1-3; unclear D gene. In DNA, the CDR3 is TGCGCCAGCAGCCAAGGCGTATCTGGAAACACCATATATTTT. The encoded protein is CASSQGVSGNTIYF.